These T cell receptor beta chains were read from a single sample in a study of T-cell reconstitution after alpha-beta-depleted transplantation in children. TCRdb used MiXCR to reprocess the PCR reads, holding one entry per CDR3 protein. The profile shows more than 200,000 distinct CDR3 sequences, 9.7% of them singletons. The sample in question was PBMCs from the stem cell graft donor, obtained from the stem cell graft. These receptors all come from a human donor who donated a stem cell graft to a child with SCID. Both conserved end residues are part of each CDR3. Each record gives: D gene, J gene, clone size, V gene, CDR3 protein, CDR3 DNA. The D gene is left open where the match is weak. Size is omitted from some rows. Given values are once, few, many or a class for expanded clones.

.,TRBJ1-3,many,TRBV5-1,CASSRGTPSSGNTIYF,TGCGCCAGCAGCAGGGGGACGCCGAGCTCTGGAAACACCATATATTTT
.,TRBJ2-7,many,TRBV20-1,CSAKGAGRGYEQYF,TGCAGTGCTAAAGGGGCAGGGAGAGGATACGAGCAGTACTTC
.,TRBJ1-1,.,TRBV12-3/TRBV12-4,CASSSPGNTEAFF,TGTGCCAGCAGTTCACCGGGTAACACTGAAGCTTTCTTT
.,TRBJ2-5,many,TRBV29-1,CSVEPGEQETQYF,TGCAGCGTTGAGCCGGGAGAGCAAGAGACCCAGTACTTC
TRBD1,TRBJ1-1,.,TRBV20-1,CSASTGVGDTEAFF,TGCAGTGCTAGCACAGGGGTCGGGGACACTGAAGCTTTCTTT
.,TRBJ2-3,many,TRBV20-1,CSASRLGFGGTSTDTQYF,TGCAGTGCTAGCAGGTTGGGGTTCGGGGGAACTAGCACAGATACGCAGTATTTT
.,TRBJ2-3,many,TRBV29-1,CSVQPGDTQYF,TGCAGCGTTCAACCTGGGGATACGCAGTATTTT
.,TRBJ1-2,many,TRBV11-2,CASSLGREGRSYGYTF,TGTGCCAGCAGCTTAGGGAGGGAAGGACGTAGCTATGGCTACACCTTC
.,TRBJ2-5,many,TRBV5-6,CASSLGPGDQETQYF,TGTGCCAGCAGCTTGGGACCCGGGGACCAAGAGACCCAGTACTTC
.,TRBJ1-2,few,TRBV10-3,CATAREVSYGYTF,TGTGCCACCGCCCGGGAGGTTAGCTATGGCTACACCTTC
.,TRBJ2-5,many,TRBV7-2,CASSLSIRGQETQYF,TGTGCCAGCAGCTTATCAATCAGGGGCCAAGAGACCCAGTACTTC
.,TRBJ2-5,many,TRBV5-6,CASSLAVVVQETQYF,TGTGCCAGCAGCTTGGCAGTTGTGGTCCAAGAGACCCAGTACTTC
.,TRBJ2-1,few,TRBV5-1,CASSDPQGANEQFF,TGCGCCAGCAGCGACCCACAGGGAGCTAATGAGCAGTTCTTC
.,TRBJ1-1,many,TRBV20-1,CSARRGSTEAFF,TGCAGTGCCCGTAGGGGCAGCACTGAAGCTTTCTTT
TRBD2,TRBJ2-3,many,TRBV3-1,CASSQEGLAGRTDTQYF,TGTGCCAGCAGCCAAGAGGGTCTAGCGGGGAGAACAGATACGCAGTATTTT
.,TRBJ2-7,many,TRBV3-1,CASSQDLHYEQYF,TGTGCCAGCAGCCAAGACCTACACTACGAGCAGTACTTC
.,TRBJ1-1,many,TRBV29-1,CSVQGSGAFF,TGCAGCGTCCAGGGGTCAGGGGCTTTCTTT
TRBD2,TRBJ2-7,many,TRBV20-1,CSATILAGGYEQYF,TGCAGTGCTACAATACTAGCGGGAGGGTACGAGCAGTACTTC
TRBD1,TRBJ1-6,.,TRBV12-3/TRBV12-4,CASIPDRGSPLHF,TGTGCCAGCATCCCTGACAGGGGGTCACCCCTCCACTTT